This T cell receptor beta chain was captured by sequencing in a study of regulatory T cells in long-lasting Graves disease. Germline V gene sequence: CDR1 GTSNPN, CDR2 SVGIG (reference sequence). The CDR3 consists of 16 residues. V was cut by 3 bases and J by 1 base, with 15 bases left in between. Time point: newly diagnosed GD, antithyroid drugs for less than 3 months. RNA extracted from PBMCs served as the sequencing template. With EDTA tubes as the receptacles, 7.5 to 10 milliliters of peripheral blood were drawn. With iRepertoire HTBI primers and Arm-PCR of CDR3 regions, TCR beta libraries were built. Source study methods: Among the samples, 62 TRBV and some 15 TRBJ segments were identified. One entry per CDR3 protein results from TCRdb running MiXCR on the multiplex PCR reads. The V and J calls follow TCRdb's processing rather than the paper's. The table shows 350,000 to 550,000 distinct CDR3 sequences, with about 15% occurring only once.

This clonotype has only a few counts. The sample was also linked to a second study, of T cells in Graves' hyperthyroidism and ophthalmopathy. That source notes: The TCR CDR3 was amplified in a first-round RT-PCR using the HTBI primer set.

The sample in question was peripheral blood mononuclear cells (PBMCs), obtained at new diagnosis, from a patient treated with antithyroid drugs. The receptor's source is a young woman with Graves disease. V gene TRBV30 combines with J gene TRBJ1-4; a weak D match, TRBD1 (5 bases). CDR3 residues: CAWSAGTTITNEKLFF. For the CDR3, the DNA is TGTGCCTGGAGCGCCGGGACGACTATAACTAATGAAAAACTGTTTTTT.